These 21 T cell receptor beta chains share one sample of origin, sequenced in a study of T cells after yellow fever vaccination. Each CDR3 protein gets one entry after TCRdb re-called the 5' RACE reads with MiXCR. The sample holds fewer than 450,000 distinct CDR3 sequences, around a tenth seen once. The sample here was PBMCs, taken on the day of the first yellow fever vaccination. The receptor source for this set is a man younger than 35 who received the YFV17D yellow fever vaccine.

This chain connects TRBV19 to TRBJ1-5, with 7 bases matching TRBD1. The CDR3 has 15 residues. V trimming: 4 bases; J trimming: 2 bases; junction bases outside the gene matches: 5. Germline V gene lookup returns CDR1 LNHDA and CDR2 SQIVND (reference sequence). CDR3 region: CASSTGQVGNQPQHF. CDR3 nucleotide sequence: TGTGCCAGTAGTACCGGACAGGTTGGCAATCAGCCCCAGCATTTT.

This clonotype was seen more than once but under ten times. DNA of the CDR3: TGTGCCAGCAGCGTAAGCTCCCAGGGGCCACCCACCTTC. This encodes CASSVSSQGPPTF. J is TRBJ1-2 and V is TRBV9, with D possibly being TRBD1 (6 bases). The CDR3 consists of 13 residues. Trimming removed 1 base from V and 13 bases from J, with 17 bases in between. Germline CDR1 and CDR2: SGDLS and YYNGEE.

The rearrangement joins TRBV7-2 to TRBJ1-4; 8 positions agree with TRBD1. The germline gives CDR1 SGHTA, CDR2 FQGNSA. V dropped 6 bases and J dropped 5; count of bases not matched to a gene: 8. CDR3 length: 15 residues. As DNA, the CDR3 is TGTGCCAGCAGAACCACAGGGGGACAGAATGAAAAACTGTTTTTT. It translates to CASRTTGGQNEKLFF.

CDR3 nucleotide sequence: TGCGCCAGCGGTTCAGGGGCTAACTATGGCTACACCTTC. Translated: CASGSGANYGYTF. The chain uses TRBV5-1 and TRBJ1-2; a possible D gene is TRBD1 (6 bases). The length of the CDR3 is 13 residues. V was shortened by 7 bases and J by 0 bases, with 10 bases between the two germline ends. The germline V gene has CDR1 SGHRS and CDR2 YFSETQ.

V usage is TRBV12-3 or TRBV12-4 and J usage is TRBJ1-2; 9 nucleotides agree with TRBD1. The CDR3 length is 13 residues. After removal of 5 bases from V and 4 bases from J, the junction contained 2 bases not matched to a gene. The DNA for the CDR3 is TGTGCCAGCAGTAGGGGACAGGGCTATGGCTACACCTTC. Protein: CASSRGQGYGYTF.

The rearrangement links TRBV4-3 to TRBJ2-2; the D gene is possibly TRBD2 (6 bases). The germline CDR1 and CDR2 sequences are LGHNA and YSLEER. CDR3 size: 14 residues. Trimming removed 2 bases from V and 6 bases from J, with 10 bases in between. CDR3 sequence (DNA): TGCGCCAGCAGCCAACGGAGGGACCCCGGGGAGCTGTTTTTT. This sequence encodes CASSQRRDPGELFF.

The CDR3 DNA reads TGTGCCAGCAGCGACAGGTCTCTATCCTACAATGAGCAGTTCTTC. It is translated as CASSDRSLSYNEQFF. The chain has TRBV7-2 and TRBJ2-1, with a tentative D call TRBD1 (6 bases). Germline V gene data show CDR1 as SGHTA and CDR2 as FQGNSA. Trimming pared 5 bases from V and 1 base from J, leaving 12 bases between. This CDR3 is built from 15 residues.

The CDR3 is CSAIRGSGGYTF. The CDR3 bases are TGCAGTGCTATCAGGGGCAGCGGTGGCTACACCTTC. The rearrangement joins TRBV20-1 to TRBJ1-2; possible D gene TRBD1, 6 bases. Germline V gene lookup returns CDR1 DFQATT and CDR2 SNEGSKA (reference sequence). The CDR3 spans 12 residues. The V end lost 4 bases, the J end lost 7 bases, and 13 bases lay between the germline ends.

At least ten counts were recorded for this clonotype. V and J are TRBV9 and TRBJ2-1; D not resolved. The CDR3 length is 11 residues. Germline V gene sequence: CDR1 SGDLS, CDR2 YYNGEE. V lost 0 bases, J lost 9 bases, and 4 bases lay in between. CDR3 nucleotides: TGTGCCAGCAGCGTAGGCGGTGAGCAGTTCTTC. This translates into CASSVGGEQFF. Supplemented by reference TRBV9 and TRBJ2-1, the full variable domain reads DSGVTQTPKHLITATGQRVTLRCSPRSGDLSVYWYQQSLDQGLQFLIQYYNGEERAKGNILERFSAQQFPDLHSELNLSSLELGDSALYFCASSVGGEQFFGPGTRLTVL.

The rearrangement uses TRBV6-5 and TRBJ2-1, with D uncertain. Germline CDR1 reads MNHEY; CDR2 reads SVGAGI. CDR3 length: 16 residues. Trimming took off 2 bases at V and 5 bases at J, with 16 bases between the two ends. CDR3 residues: CASSYDPRQANNEQFF. For the CDR3, the DNA is TGTGCCAGCAGTTACGACCCCCGTCAGGCGAACAATGAGCAGTTCTTC.

This clonotype was counted a few times. The V call is TRBV6-5, the J call TRBJ1-1; D unresolved. This CDR3 comprises 13 residues. Between the trimmed V and J ends, which lost 0 bases and 6 bases, there was a span of 8 bases. The V gene's germline CDR1 is MNHEY and CDR2 SVGAGI. The CDR3, as DNA: TGTGCCAGCAGTTACTCGGACGGTTCTGAAGCTTTCTTT. Its translation is CASSYSDGSEAFF.

This clonotype was counted between two and nine times. The chain has TRBV4-3 and TRBJ2-3; D ambiguous. The CDR3 is 16 amino acids. Between the trimmed V and J ends, which lost 1 base and 0 bases, there was a span of 11 bases. Germline CDR1 is LGHNA and CDR2 is YSLEER. This chain's CDR3 is CASSQASPSSTDTQYF. The CDR3 DNA reads TGCGCCAGCAGCCAAGCCTCTCCTTCTAGCACAGATACGCAGTATTTT.

The rearrangement links TRBV29-1 to TRBJ1-1; TRBD1 is a possible D gene (5 bases). Germline V gives CDR1 SQVTM, CDR2 ANQGSEA. V was clipped by 6 bases and J by 3 bases, with 14 bases between them. There are 13 residues in the CDR3. The chain's CDR3 is CSVIKDTYTEAFF. CDR3 nucleotide sequence: TGCAGCGTCATCAAGGACACCTACACTGAAGCTTTCTTT. Variable domain in full (rest from reference TRBV29-1 and TRBJ1-1): SAVISQKPSRDICQRGTSLTIQCQVDSQVTMMFWYRQQPGQSLTLIATANQGSEATYESGFVIDKFPISRPNLTFSTLTVSNMSPEDSSIYLCSVIKDTYTEAFFGQGTRLTVV.

This chain's CDR3 is CASSLGVGWSTDTQYF. DNA of the CDR3: TGTGCCAGCAGCTTAGGTGTGGGTTGGAGCACAGATACGCAGTATTTT. The chain joins TRBV7-2 to TRBJ2-3; D is unresolved. Trimming pared 1 base from V and 0 bases from J, leaving 11 bases between. From germline, CDR1 is SGHTA and CDR2 FQGNSA. The CDR3 length is 16 residues.

This clonotype was seen repeatedly, ten times or more. The V gene is TRBV20-1, the J gene TRBJ2-3; TRBD1 agrees at 8 bases. The CDR3 covers 13 residues. Germline V gives CDR1 DFQATT, CDR2 SNEGSKA (reference sequence). Losses at the gene ends were 6 bases for V and 4 bases for J; bases not matched to a gene: 6. The CDR3 here is CSARTGSADTQYF. CDR3 nucleotide sequence: TGCAGTGCGCGGACAGGGAGCGCAGATACGCAGTATTTT.

This clonotype has only a few counts. The chain is built from TRBV7-6 and TRBJ2-7; a possible D gene is TRBD1 (6 bases). This CDR3 spans 15 amino acids. The germline gives CDR1 SGHVS, CDR2 FNYEAQ. Trimming left V 5 bases short and J 4 bases short, with 18 bases between. The CDR3 loop reads CASSAVGDNSYEQYF. The CDR3, as DNA: TGTGCCAGCAGCGCTGTGGGGGACAACTCTTACGAGCAGTACTTC.

On this clonotype itself: The DNA is omitted, as the CDR3 cannot be located on it reliably, and the CDR3 follows TCRdb's listing. This sequence joins TRBV7-5 and TRBJ2-1; the listed D gene, TRBD2, was not tested against the DNA. TRBV7-5 is a pseudogene locus. Inclusive of both ends, the CDR3 amounts to 18 amino acids. The CDR3 loop is CISVPEAQWSGGRTEQFF.

This clonotype was seen repeatedly, ten times or more. V is TRBV7-2 and J is TRBJ2-5; perhaps TRBD1 as D (5 bases). There are 15 residues in the CDR3. Looked up from germline, CDR1 is SGHTA and CDR2 is FQGNSA. With 1 base removed from V and 3 bases from J, the gap between germline ends came to 12 bases. CDR3 sequence: CASSLEGTGEETQYF. The CDR3 DNA reads TGTGCCAGCAGCTTAGAGGGAACAGGAGAAGAGACCCAGTACTTC. The variable domain in full, with the rest retrieved from reference TRBV7-2 and TRBJ2-5, is GAGVSQSPSNKVTEKGKDVELRCDPISGHTALYWYRQSLGQGLEFLIYFQGNSAPDKSGLPSDRFSAERTGGSVSTLTIQRTQQEDSAVYLCASSLEGTGEETQYFGPGTRLLVL.

This clonotype was counted a few times. The CDR3 sequence is CASSLAQSSYNSPLHF. Here the CDR3 DNA reads TGCGCCAGCAGCTTGGCGCAGAGCTCCTATAATTCACCCCTCCACTTT. This sequence joins TRBV5-1 and TRBJ1-6; D is undetermined. The CDR3 length is 16 residues. Per the germline V gene, CDR1 is SGHRS and CDR2 is YFSETQ. V lost 0 bases and J lost 0, with 7 bases in between.

The CDR3 DNA reads TGTGCCAGCAGTGAAGGGACAGGGCTATATTACGAGCAGTACTTC. Residues: CASSEGTGLYYEQYF. The chain recombines TRBV2 with TRBJ2-7; 8 nucleotides match TRBD1. Germline CDR1 is SNHLY and CDR2 is FYNNEI. The J segment lost 4 bases and the V segment lost 1 base, leaving 6 bases of the junction unmatched. The CDR3 length is 15 residues.

The rearrangement links TRBV6-1 to TRBJ2-1; TRBD2 matches 8 bases. V lost 7 bases and J lost 8; bases outside the gene matches: 13. This CDR3 is 15 amino acids long. Germline V CDR1 and CDR2: MNHNS, SASEGT. CDR3 nucleotides: TGTGCCAGCACCCACCCGGGCGGGGGGATCTATGAGCAGTTCTTC. Protein product: CASTHPGGGIYEQFF.